The rows below give T cell receptor beta chains drawn from one sample of a study of blood T cell repertoires in COVID-19. Sequenced by immunoSEQ multiplex PCR; TCRdb stores in-frame clones only, minus some. The sample holds over 100,000 clones; 84% are singletons and the top ten take under 8%. Sequenced: peripheral blood. These receptors all stem from a woman older than 75 with active or convalescent COVID-19. Both conserved end residues are part of each CDR3. D genes are given only for firm matches. Size values are once, few and many counts, or a class for expanded clones, and some rows have none.

>TRBJ2-3|TRBD1|-|TRBV4-2
TGTGCCAGCAGCCAAGGGCAACAGGGGTCCGCAGATACGCAGTATTTT
CASSQGQQGSADTQYF
>TRBJ2-2|TRBD2|-|TRBV3-1/TRBV3-2
TGTGCCAGCAGCCTCTTTGTTGCTAGCGGGAACACCGGGGAGCTGTTTTTT
CASSLFVASGNTGELFF
>TRBJ2-7|-|-|TRBV5-1
TGCGCCAGCAGCTTGGTGAGGGAGTCCTACGAGCAGTACTTC
CASSLVRESYEQYF
>TRBJ1-1|-|-|TRBV12-1
TGTGCCAGCAGCTTCCGGGACAGGGGGCCCATGAACACTGAAGCTTTCTTT
CASSFRDRGPMNTEAFF
>TRBJ2-7|-|-|TRBV5-1
TGCGCCAGCAGCTTGGACGGCGAGCAGTACTTC
CASSLDGEQYF
>TRBJ2-2|TRBD2|once|TRBV20-1
TGCAGTGCTAGTCCTTGGGGACTAGCGGGAGCCGGGGAGCTGTTTTTT
CSASPWGLAGAGELFF
>TRBJ2-3|TRBD1|-|TRBV29-1
TGCAGCGTAAAACAGGGGGCTTCAGATACGCAGTATTTT
CSVKQGASDTQYF
>TRBJ2-7|TRBD2|-|TRBV5-4
TGTGCCAGCAGCTTTCGGGGGAGGGCTCTTCACGAGCAGTACTTC
CASSFRGRALHEQYF
>TRBJ2-1|TRBD2|-|TRBV18
TGTGCCAGCTCACCGTTCGACGGGGGGGGAAACTACAATGAGCAGTTCTTC
CASSPFDGGGNYNEQFF
>TRBJ1-1|TRBD1|once|TRBV7-3
TGTGCCAGCAGCCCGGGACAGGGTGGCACTGAAGCTTTCTTT
CASSPGQGGTEAFF
>TRBJ2-7|TRBD1|few|TRBV11-1
TGTGCCAGCAGCTTAGGACAGGGCGAGCAGTACTTC
CASSLGQGEQYF
>TRBJ2-1|TRBD2|-|TRBV11-3
TGTGCCAGCAGCTTACTAGCGGGAGGTTTCAATGAGCAGTTCTTC
CASSLLAGGFNEQFF
>TRBJ2-6|TRBD1|-|TRBV5-1
TGCGCCAGCAGCGCACAAACAGGGGGCAGGGGGGCCAACGTCCTGACTTTC
CASSAQTGGRGANVLTF
>TRBJ1-2|-|few|TRBV4-2
TGTGCCAGCAGCCAAGACGCAGCTAACTATGGCTACACCTTC
CASSQDAANYGYTF